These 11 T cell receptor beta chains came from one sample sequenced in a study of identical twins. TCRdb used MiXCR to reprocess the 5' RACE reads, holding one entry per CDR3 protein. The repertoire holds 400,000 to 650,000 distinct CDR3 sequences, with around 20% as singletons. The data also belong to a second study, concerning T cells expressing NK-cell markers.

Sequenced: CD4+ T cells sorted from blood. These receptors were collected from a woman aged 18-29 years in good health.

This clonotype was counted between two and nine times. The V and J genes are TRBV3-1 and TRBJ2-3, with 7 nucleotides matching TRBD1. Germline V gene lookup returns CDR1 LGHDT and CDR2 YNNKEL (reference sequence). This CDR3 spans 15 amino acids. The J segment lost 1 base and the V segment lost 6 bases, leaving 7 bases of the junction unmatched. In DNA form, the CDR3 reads TGTGCCAGCAGGCAACAGGGGATCCGCACAGATACGCAGTATTTT. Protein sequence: CASRQQGIRTDTQYF.

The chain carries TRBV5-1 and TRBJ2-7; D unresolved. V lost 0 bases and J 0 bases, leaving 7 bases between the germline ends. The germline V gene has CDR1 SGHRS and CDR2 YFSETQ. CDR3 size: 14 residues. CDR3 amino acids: CASSLDSTSYEQYF. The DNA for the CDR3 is TGCGCCAGCAGCTTGGACAGTACCTCCTACGAGCAGTACTTC.

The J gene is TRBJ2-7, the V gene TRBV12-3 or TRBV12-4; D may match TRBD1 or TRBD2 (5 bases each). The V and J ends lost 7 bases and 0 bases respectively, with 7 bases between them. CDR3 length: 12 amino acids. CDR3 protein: CASTGTSYEQYF. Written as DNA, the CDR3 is TGTGCCAGCACCGGGACCTCCTACGAGCAGTACTTC.

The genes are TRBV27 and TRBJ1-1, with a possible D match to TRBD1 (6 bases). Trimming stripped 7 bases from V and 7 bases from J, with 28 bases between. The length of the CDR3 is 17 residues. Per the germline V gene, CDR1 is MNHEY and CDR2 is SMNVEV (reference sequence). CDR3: CASNPYWTVAKRGEAFF. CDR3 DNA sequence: TGTGCCAGCAATCCTTACTGGACAGTTGCTAAAAGGGGTGAAGCTTTCTTT.

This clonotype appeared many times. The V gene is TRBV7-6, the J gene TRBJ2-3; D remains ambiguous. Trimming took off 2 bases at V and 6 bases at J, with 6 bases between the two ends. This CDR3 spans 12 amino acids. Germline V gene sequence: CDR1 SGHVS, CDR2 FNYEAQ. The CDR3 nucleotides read TGTGCCAGCAGCTTAATGCGCGATACGCAGTATTTT. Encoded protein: CASSLMRDTQYF.

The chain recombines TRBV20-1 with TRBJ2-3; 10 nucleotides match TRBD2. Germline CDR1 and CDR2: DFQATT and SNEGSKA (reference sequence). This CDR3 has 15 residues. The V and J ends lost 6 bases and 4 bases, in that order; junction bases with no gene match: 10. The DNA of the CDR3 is TGCAGTGCCCCTTCTAGCGGGAGACTGTCAGATACGCAGTATTTT. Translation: CSAPSSGRLSDTQYF.

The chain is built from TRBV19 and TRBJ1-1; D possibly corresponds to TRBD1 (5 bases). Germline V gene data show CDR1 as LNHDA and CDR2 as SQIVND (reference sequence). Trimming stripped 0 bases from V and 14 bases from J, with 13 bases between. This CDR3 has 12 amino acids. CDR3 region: CASSIDRGIEFF. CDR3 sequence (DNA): TGTGCCAGTAGTATAGATCGGGGGATTGAGTTCTTT.

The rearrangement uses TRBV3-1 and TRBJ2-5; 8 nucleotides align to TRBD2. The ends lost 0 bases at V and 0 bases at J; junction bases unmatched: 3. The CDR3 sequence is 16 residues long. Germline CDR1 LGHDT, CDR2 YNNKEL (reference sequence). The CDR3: CASSQDVAGYQETQYF. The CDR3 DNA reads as TGTGCCAGCAGCCAAGACGTAGCGGGGTACCAAGAGACCCAGTACTTC.

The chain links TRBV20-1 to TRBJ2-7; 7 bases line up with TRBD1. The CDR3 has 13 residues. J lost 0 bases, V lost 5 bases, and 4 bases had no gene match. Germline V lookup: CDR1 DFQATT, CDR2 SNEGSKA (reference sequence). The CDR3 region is CSARDSLSYEQYF. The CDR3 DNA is TGCAGTGCTCGGGACAGCCTCTCCTACGAGCAGTACTTC.

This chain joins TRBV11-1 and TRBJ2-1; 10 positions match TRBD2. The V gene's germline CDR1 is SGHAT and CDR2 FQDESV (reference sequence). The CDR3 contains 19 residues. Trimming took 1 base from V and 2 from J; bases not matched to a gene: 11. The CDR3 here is CASSLDWEVTSGPYNEQFF. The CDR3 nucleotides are TGTGCCAGCAGCTTAGATTGGGAGGTGACTAGCGGGCCCTACAATGAGCAGTTCTTC.

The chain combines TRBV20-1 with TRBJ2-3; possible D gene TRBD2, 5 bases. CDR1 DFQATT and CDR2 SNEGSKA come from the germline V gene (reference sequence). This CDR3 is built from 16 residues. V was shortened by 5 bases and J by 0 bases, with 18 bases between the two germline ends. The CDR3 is CSAGGVEGYSTDTQYF. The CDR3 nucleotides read TGCAGTGCTGGAGGAGTAGAAGGTTATAGCACAGATACGCAGTATTTT.